The 14 T cell receptor beta chains below were found in one sample sequenced in a study of cytomegalovirus exposure and HLA in healthy donors. Researchers ran the PCR with 60 Vbeta and 13 Jbeta primers. Using immunoSEQ multiplex PCR, the repertoire was profiled, and TCRdb retains in-frame clones only, with some absent. The repertoire consists of roughly 76,000 clones, with around 80% occurring once and the leading ten covering roughly 2.5%. Sequenced input: PBMCs. These receptors originate from a young man in good health and CMV-seronegative.

The chain is built from TRBV7-2 and TRBJ2-5; 7 bases agree with TRBD1. This CDR3 has 18 residues. Germline CDR1 is SGHTA and CDR2 is FQGNSA. Germline trimming cut 5 bases from V and 5 bases from J; bases unmatched to any gene: 20. CDR3 nucleotides: TGTGCCAGCAGCACCTCCGGGACAGTGGAAAACGTGTCGGAGACCCAGTACTTC. This codes for CASSTSGTVENVSETQYF.

This sequence joins TRBV28 and TRBJ1-5, with D tentatively TRBD1 (5 bases). Trimming took 2 bases from V and 4 from J, leaving 9 bases between them. Germline V lookup: CDR1 MDHEN, CDR2 SYDVKM. The CDR3 is made up of 14 amino acids. The chain's CDR3 is CASSLMGGNQPQHF. CDR3 bases: TGTGCCAGCAGTTTAATGGGGGGAAATCAGCCCCAGCATTTT.

The chain links TRBV6-6 to TRBJ1-1; D is unresolved. Germline V CDR1 and CDR2: MNHNY, SVGAGI (reference sequence). Trimming shortened V by 6 bases and J by 0 bases, and 14 bases separated the two germline ends. CDR3 size: 15 residues. The CDR3 here is CASRSILTMNTEAFF. In DNA, the CDR3 is TGTGCCAGCAGATCCATTCTAACTATGAACACTGAAGCTTTCTTT.

Only one count was recorded for this clone. V usage is TRBV18 and J usage is TRBJ1-5; TRBD1 aligns across 7 bases. This CDR3 has 17 amino acids. Per the germline V gene, CDR1 is KGHSH and CDR2 is LQKENI. V was pared by 1 base and J by 0 bases, with 6 bases of the junction left unmatched. The DNA of the CDR3 is TGTGCCAGCTCACCACAGGGGGCCCATCATAGCAATCAGCCCCAGCATTTT. It yields the protein CASSPQGAHHSNQPQHF.

This clone was observed a handful of times. The gene calls are TRBV30 and TRBJ2-7; no definite D call. V dropped 3 bases and J dropped 2 bases, with 5 bases sitting between them. The germline gives CDR1 GTSNPN, CDR2 SVGIG (reference sequence). CDR3 length equals 11 residues. The CDR3 region is CAWSTPYEQYF. The CDR3 DNA is TGTGCCTGGAGCACTCCCTACGAGCAGTACTTC.

This clone has a handful of counts. This chain connects TRBV6-5 to TRBJ2-7; 9 positions agree with TRBD1. The CDR3 has 15 amino acids. Germline V lookup: CDR1 MNHEY, CDR2 SVGAGI. The junction had 8 bases not matched to a gene; V was cut back by 2 bases and J by 6 bases. CDR3 sequence: CASSYAPGQGGEQYF. The CDR3 coding sequence is TGTGCCAGCAGTTACGCGCCGGGACAGGGTGGCGAGCAGTACTTC.

V is TRBV6-6 and J is TRBJ2-7, with TRBD2 matching 7 bases. V lost 2 bases and J lost 4; bases outside the gene matches: 5. Germline lookup yields CDR1 MNHNY and CDR2 SVGAGI (reference sequence). The CDR3 is made up of 14 amino acids. CDR3 bases: TGTGCCAGCAGTTACCCCGGGAGGCAGTACGAGCAGTACTTC. Its protein is CASSYPGRQYEQYF.

The chain carries TRBV5-4 and TRBJ2-1, with D possibly matching TRBD1 (6 bases). Germline values: CDR1 SGHNT, CDR2 YYREEE (reference sequence). Trimming cost V 0 bases and J 6 bases, with 7 bases left between them. The CDR3 contains 13 residues. The CDR3 DNA sequence: TGTGCCAGCAGCTTGGTGGGGGCCAATGAGCAGTTCTTC. Translated: CASSLVGANEQFF. Variable domain in full (rest from reference TRBV5-4 and TRBJ2-1): ETGVTQSPTHLIKTRGQQVTLRCSSQSGHNTVSWYQQALGQGPQFIFQYYREEENGRGNFPPRFSGLQFPNYSSELNVNALELDDSALYLCASSLVGANEQFFGPGTRLTVL.

The chain couples TRBV4-3 to TRBJ2-7; D perhaps matches TRBD2 (6 bases). The CDR3 runs 14 residues. In germline, CDR1 is LGHNA, CDR2 YSLEER. Between the trimmed V and J ends, which lost 6 bases and 3 bases, there was a span of 15 bases. The CDR3 is CASSRSWGLYEQYF. The CDR3 nucleotides are TGCGCCAGCAGTCGAAGCTGGGGACTCTACGAGCAGTACTTC.

The chain carries TRBV30 and TRBJ2-5; TRBD1 is a possible D gene (6 bases). The germline V and J ends were trimmed by 6 bases and 6 bases, with 17 bases remaining between them. Germline CDR1 is GTSNPN and CDR2 is SVGIG (reference sequence). The length of the CDR3 is 13 residues. CDR3 DNA sequence: TGTGCCTGCAAGGACAGAGCTTTGAAGACCCAGTACTTC. It is translated as CACKDRALKTQYF.

J is TRBJ1-1 and V is TRBV9, with 7 bases lining up with TRBD1. Germline CDR1 SGDLS, CDR2 YYNGEE. Germline trimming cut 2 bases from V and 7 bases from J; bases unmatched to any gene: 5. The CDR3 has 13 amino acids. The CDR3 DNA follows: TGTGCCAGCAGCGTGGATGACAGGGATGAAGCTTTCTTT. This sequence encodes CASSVDDRDEAFF. Full variable domain (outside the CDR3, taken from reference TRBV9 and TRBJ1-1): DSGVTQTPKHLITATGQRVTLRCSPRSGDLSVYWYQQSLDQGLQFLIQYYNGEERAKGNILERFSAQQFPDLHSELNLSSLELGDSALYFCASSVDDRDEAFFGQGTRLTVV.

V and J are TRBV29-1 and TRBJ1-1; 8 bases fit TRBD1. V was clipped by 7 bases and J by 2 bases; unmatched bases: 3. The CDR3 is 12 residues long. Looked up from germline, CDR1 is SQVTM and CDR2 is ANQGSEA. CDR3 loop: CSADRVNTEAFF. The DNA of the CDR3 is TGCAGCGCGGACAGGGTCAACACTGAAGCTTTCTTT. Full variable domain (outside the CDR3, taken from reference TRBV29-1 and TRBJ1-1): SAVISQKPSRDICQRGTSLTIQCQVDSQVTMMFWYRQQPGQSLTLIATANQGSEATYESGFVIDKFPISRPNLTFSTLTVSNMSPEDSSIYLCSADRVNTEAFFGQGTRLTVV.

This clone was counted only a few times. V gene TRBV18 combines with J gene TRBJ1-5; a possible D gene is TRBD1 (6 bases). Per germline, CDR1 KGHSH and CDR2 LQKENI. With 3 bases removed from V and 0 bases from J, the gap between germline ends came to 15 bases. The CDR3 extends over 17 amino acids. CDR3 bases: TGTGCCAGCTCACCTTTCGGACAGTCTAATAGCAATCAGCCCCAGCATTTT. Translation: CASSPFGQSNSNQPQHF.

The chain employs TRBV21-1 and TRBJ1-5; the table's D call, TRBD1, has no DNA check behind it. TRBV21-1 is designated a pseudogene. The CDR3 has 18 amino acids. The CDR3 region is CASTPGDRESYSNQPQHF. As DNA, the CDR3 is TGTGCCAGCACCCCAGGGGACAGGGAGTCCTATAGCAATCAGCCCCAGCATTTT.